This T cell receptor (beta chain) appears in the sequencing data of a study of cytomegalovirus exposure and HLA in healthy donors. Looking at the study overall: Genetic ancestry analysis placed around four fifths of the roughly 400 donors that were genotyped in the Caucasian-associated cluster. General observations from the study: In a later analysis, a missense DCLRE1C variant was linked to TCR beta V- and J-gene trimming. Presence/absence analyses assumed roughly uniform sequencing depth across donors.

With respect to this clone: Its target is not known.

The PCR was carried out with 60 Vbeta primers and 13 Jbeta primers. Generated by immunoSEQ multiplex PCR, the TCRdb table keeps only in-frame clones and is missing some. In the table there are 150,000 to 250,000 clones, around three quarters of which are singletons. It was healthy bone marrow donors who served as donors. V dropped 4 bases and J dropped 0; count of bases not matched to a gene: 8. CDR1 and CDR2 from the germline V gene are LNHDA and SQIVND (reference sequence). The CDR3 has 18 amino acids. What was sequenced was PBMCs. This rearrangement joins TRBV19 to TRBJ2-1, with 11 positions matching TRBD2. This TCR was recovered from a man younger than 45 in good health and CMV-seronegative. CDR3 sequence reads: CASSSHSGRGSSYNEQFF. Written as DNA, the CDR3 is TGTGCCAGTAGTAGCCATAGCGGGAGGGGGAGCTCCTACAATGAGCAGTTCTTC.